This T cell receptor (beta chain) was documented in a study of cytomegalovirus exposure and HLA in healthy donors. Libraries were prepared by immunoSEQ multiplex PCR; TCRdb keeps only in-frame clonotypes and omits some of them. The data hold roughly 200,000 clones, with more than 65% observed a single time. Regarding the study as a whole: The listing of 150 to 200 TCR beta chains classed them as cytomegalovirus-associated. Clusters of TCRs from the first cohort tended to co-occur in the roughly 120 validation repertoires (as a later analysis found).

About this clone itself: What it binds is not known.

CDR1 and CDR2 (germline): SNHLY, FYNNEI. Trimming took 4 bases from V and 5 from J, leaving 8 bases between them. This CDR3 is 13 amino acids long. Source material: PBMCs. The rearrangement uses TRBV2 and TRBJ2-2; the D is unclear. The receptor's source is a woman between 18 and 29 years old in good health and CMV-seropositive. The CDR3: CASSGWRTGELFF. As DNA, the CDR3 is TGTGCCAGCAGTGGTTGGAGAACCGGGGAGCTGTTTTTT.